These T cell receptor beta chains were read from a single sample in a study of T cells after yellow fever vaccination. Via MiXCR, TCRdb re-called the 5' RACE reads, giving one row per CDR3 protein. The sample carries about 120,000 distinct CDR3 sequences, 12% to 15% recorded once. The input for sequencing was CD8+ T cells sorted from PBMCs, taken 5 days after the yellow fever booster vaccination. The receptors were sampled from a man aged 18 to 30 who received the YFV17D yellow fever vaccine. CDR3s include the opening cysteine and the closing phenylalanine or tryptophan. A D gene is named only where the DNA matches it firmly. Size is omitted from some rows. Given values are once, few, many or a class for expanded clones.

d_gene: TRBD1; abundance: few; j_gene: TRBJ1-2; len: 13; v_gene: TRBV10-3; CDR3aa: CAISGGQVYGYTF; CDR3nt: TGTGCCATCAGCGGCGGACAGGTCTATGGCTACACCTTC
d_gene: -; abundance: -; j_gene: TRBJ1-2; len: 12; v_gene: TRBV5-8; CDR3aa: CASSLGSYGYTF; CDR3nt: TGTGCCAGCAGCTTGGGATCCTATGGCTACACCTTC
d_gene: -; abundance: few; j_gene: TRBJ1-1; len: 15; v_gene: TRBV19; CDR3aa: CASSISGNLNTEAFF; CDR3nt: TGTGCCAGTAGTATAAGCGGCAATCTGAACACTGAAGCTTTCTTT
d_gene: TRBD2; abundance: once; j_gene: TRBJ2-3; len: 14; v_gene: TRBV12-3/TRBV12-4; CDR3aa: CASTGGGGSGTQYF; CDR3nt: TGTGCCAGCACGGGTGGCGGGGGGTCAGGTACGCAGTATTTT
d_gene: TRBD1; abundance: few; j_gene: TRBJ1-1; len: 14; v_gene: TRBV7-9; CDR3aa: CASPPGGENTEAFF; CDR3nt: TGTGCCAGCCCTCCAGGGGGGGAGAACACTGAAGCTTTCTTT
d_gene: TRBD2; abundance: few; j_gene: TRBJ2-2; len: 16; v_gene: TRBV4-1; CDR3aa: CASSQDDRAGSRELFF; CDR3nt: TGCGCCAGCAGCCAAGATGACAGAGCGGGGTCTAGGGAGCTGTTTTTT
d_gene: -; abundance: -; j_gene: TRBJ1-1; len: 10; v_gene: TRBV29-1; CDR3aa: CSVSHTEAFF; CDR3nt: TGCAGCGTTTCACACACTGAAGCTTTCTTT
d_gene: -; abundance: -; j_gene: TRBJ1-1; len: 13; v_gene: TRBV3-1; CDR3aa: CASSPFLNTEAFF; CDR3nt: TGTGCCAGCAGCCCGTTTCTGAACACTGAAGCTTTCTTT
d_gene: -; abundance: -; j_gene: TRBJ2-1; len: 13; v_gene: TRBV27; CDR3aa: CASSEVRYGEQFF; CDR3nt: TGTGCCAGCAGCGAGGTTCGGTACGGTGAGCAGTTCTTC
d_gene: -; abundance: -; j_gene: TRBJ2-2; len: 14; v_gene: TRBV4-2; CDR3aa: CASSQDLSGGELFF; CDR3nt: TGTGCCAGCAGCCAAGATCTATCAGGCGGGGAGCTGTTTTTT
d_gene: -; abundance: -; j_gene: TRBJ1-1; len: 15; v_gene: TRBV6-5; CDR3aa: CASSYSSGLNTEAFF; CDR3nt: TGTGCCAGCAGTTACTCGTCGGGGTTGAACACTGAAGCTTTCTTT
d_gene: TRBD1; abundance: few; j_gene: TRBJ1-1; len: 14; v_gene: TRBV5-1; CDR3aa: CASSLQGAHTEAFF; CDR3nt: TGCGCCAGCAGCTTGCAGGGGGCACACACTGAAGCTTTCTTT
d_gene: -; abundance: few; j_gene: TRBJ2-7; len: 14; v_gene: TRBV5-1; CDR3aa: CASSLVSQSREQYF; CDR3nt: TGCGCCAGCAGCTTGGTATCGCAGTCACGCGAGCAGTACTTC
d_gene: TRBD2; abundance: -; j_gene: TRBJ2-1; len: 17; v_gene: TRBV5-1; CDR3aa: CASSLYRGGPSYNEQFF; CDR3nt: TGCGCCAGCAGCTTGTATCGCGGGGGGCCATCCTACAATGAGCAGTTCTTC
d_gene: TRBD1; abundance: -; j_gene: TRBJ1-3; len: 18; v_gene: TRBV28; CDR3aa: CASSLIAGQGKSGNTIYF; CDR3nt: TGTGCCAGCAGTTTGATTGCGGGACAGGGGAAGTCTGGAAACACCATATATTTT
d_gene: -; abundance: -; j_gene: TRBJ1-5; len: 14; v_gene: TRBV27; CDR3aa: CASSPGQLNQPQHF; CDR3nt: TGTGCCAGCAGTCCAGGACAGTTAAATCAGCCCCAGCATTTT
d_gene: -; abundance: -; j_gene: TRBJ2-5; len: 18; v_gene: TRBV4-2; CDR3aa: CASSQEVGAGVVLETQYF; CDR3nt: TGTGCCAGCAGCCAAGAGGTGGGGGCGGGAGTAGTTTTGGAGACCCAGTACTTC
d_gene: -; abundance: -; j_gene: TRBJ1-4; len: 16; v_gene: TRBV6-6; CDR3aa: CASSYSWGEGNEKLFF; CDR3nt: TGTGCCAGCAGTTATTCTTGGGGCGAGGGAAATGAAAAACTGTTTTTT
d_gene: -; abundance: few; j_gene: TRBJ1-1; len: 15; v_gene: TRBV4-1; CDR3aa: CASSQDLGENTEAFF; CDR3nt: TGCGCCAGCAGCCAAGATCTTGGCGAGAACACTGAAGCTTTCTTT
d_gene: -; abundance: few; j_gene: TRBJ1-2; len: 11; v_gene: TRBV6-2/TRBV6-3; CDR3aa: CASSYGGGYTF; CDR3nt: TGTGCCAGCAGTTACGGTGGTGGCTACACCTTC